This T cell receptor (beta chain) was captured in a study of OX40 agonist ivuxolimab in advanced cancers. CDR1 and CDR2 (germline): KGHSH, LQKENI. The CDR3 is 14 residues long. V trimming: 1 base; J trimming: 8 bases; junction bases outside the gene matches: 3. Assay: immunoSEQ multiplex PCR; the TCRdb copy retains only in-frame clones and omits some. The repertoire holds about 65,000 clones, with roughly 84% as singletons. The sequence derives from an adult with an advanced solid tumor such as melanoma, head and neck, liver or kidney cancer. Sequenced material: CD4+ or CD8+ T cells sorted from blood, taken in a trial of the OX40 agonist ivuxolimab. The chain is built from TRBV18 and TRBJ2-4, with 9 bases matching TRBD2. The CDR3 region is CASSPRGGADIQYF. DNA for the CDR3: TGTGCCAGCTCACCACGCGGGGGGGCAGACATTCAGTACTTC.